A single sample gave rise to the 3 T cell receptor beta chains below, sequenced in a study of T cells in tumors after PD-1 blockade. Sequenced by immunoSEQ multiplex PCR; TCRdb stores in-frame clones only, minus some. This sample carries some 1,900 clones, 69% of them seen once, and the ten largest clones take 14% to 15%. Sequencing was performed on tumor tissue, taken before anti-PD-1 treatment. All receptors derive from a human donor with basal cell carcinoma.

The chain couples TRBV4-2 to TRBJ1-5; TRBD1 might be the D (5 bases). V lost 0 bases and J lost 7, with 13 bases in between. The CDR3 runs 15 residues. Germline CDR1 LGHNA, CDR2 YNFKEQ. For the CDR3, the DNA is TGTGCCAGCAGCCAAGAAGGCGGGGCCGGGCAGCCCCAGCATTTT. As protein: CASSQEGGAGQPQHF.

Only one count was recorded for this clone. V gene TRBV27 combines with J gene TRBJ2-1; TRBD2 aligns across 8 bases. V shed 3 bases and J 4 bases; nucleotides not matched to a gene: 2. The CDR3 is 14 amino acids. The germline CDR1 and CDR2 sequences are MNHEY and SMNVEV (reference sequence). The CDR3 sequence: CASSFQRGYNEQFF. In DNA, the CDR3 is TGTGCCAGCAGTTTCCAGCGGGGGTACAATGAGCAGTTCTTC.

There are a few counts of this clone. V and J are TRBV11-1 and TRBJ2-7; D gene uncertain. The CDR3 sequence is 13 residues long. V lost 5 bases and J lost 2, with 10 bases in between. Germline CDR1 SGHAT, CDR2 FQDESV (reference sequence). The CDR3 reads CASSLTRPYEQYF. The CDR3 DNA follows: TGTGCCAGCAGCCTGACACGACCCTACGAGCAGTACTTC. The full variable domain, rest sourced from reference TRBV11-1 and TRBJ2-7, is EAEVAQSPRYKITEKSQAVAFWCDPISGHATLYWYRQILGQGPELLVQFQDESVVDDSQLPKDRFSAERLKGVDSTLKIQPAELGDSAMYLCASSLTRPYEQYFGPGTRLTVT.